This T cell receptor beta chain was recorded in a study of sequential checkpoint blockade in melanoma. The protocol was immunoSEQ multiplex PCR, while the TCRdb copy is restricted to in-frame clones and leaves out a portion. The table shows approximately 29,000 clones, with about 83% occurring only once. V gave up 5 bases and J gave up 4 bases, with 9 bases separating them. Per the germline V gene, CDR1 is SGHVS and CDR2 is FNYEAQ. There are 13 residues in the CDR3. This sample's treatment: randomized to nivolumab then ipilimumab (arm A) or the reverse (arm B). Patients had received no earlier DNA-damaging chemotherapy. Sorted cells were live CD3+CD8+, lacking CD19 and CD56, from PBMCs.

The sequences come from CD8+ T cells sorted from blood (inferred from file names), collected from a patient given nivolumab and ipilimumab in sequence. This sequence was found in a human donor with melanoma. The rearrangement joins TRBV7-6 to TRBJ2-1; no reliable D call. The CDR3 sequence is CASSPLLYNEQFF. The DNA for the CDR3 is TGTGCCAGCAGCCCCCTCCTTTACAATGAGCAGTTCTTC.